Shown below are 8 T cell receptor beta chains from a single sample sequenced in a study of human T cells and chemical hapten exposure. Time point reported: patch test 2, 6 weeks after DPC sensitization. Treatment described: therapeutic diphenylcyclopropenone sensitization with weekly scalp DPC. Via MiXCR, TCRdb re-called the RACE reads, giving one row per CDR3 protein. The sample lists fewer than 150,000 distinct CDR3 sequences, over 9.5% occurring once. The sequencing here drew on whole blood, taken in connection with sensitization to the hapten diphenylcyclopropenone (DPC). Receptors were obtained from a woman in her forties or fifties with alopecia areata. Some clones in this sample may be carry-over from other donors' samples.

This clonotype was seen a few times. The chain recombines TRBV18 with TRBJ1-5; 8 bases agree with TRBD1. After removal of 3 bases from V and 5 bases from J, the junction contained 3 bases not matched to a gene. The CDR3 sequence is 14 residues long. Per the germline V gene, CDR1 is KGHSH and CDR2 is LQKENI. DNA of the CDR3: TGTGCCAGCTCACCTCAGACAGGGGATCAGCCCCAGCATTTT. Translated, it gives CASSPQTGDQPQHF. Combining the CDR3 with reference TRBV18 and TRBJ1-5 gives the whole variable domain NAGVMQNPRHLVRRRGQEARLRCSPMKGHSHVYWYRQLPEEGLKFMVYLQKENIIDESGMPKERFSAEFPKEGPSILRIQQVVRGDSAAYFCASSPQTGDQPQHFGDGTRLSIL.

This clonotype was seen only once. The chain combines TRBV29-1 with TRBJ1-1; 10 nucleotides match TRBD1. The V segment lost 7 bases and the J segment 6 bases; nucleotides outside the gene matches: 5. The CDR3 is 12 amino acids. CDR1 and CDR2 from the germline V gene are SQVTM and ANQGSEA. CDR3 residues: CSGQGADAEAFF. Here the CDR3 DNA reads TGCAGCGGACAGGGGGCGGACGCTGAAGCTTTCTTT. Full variable domain (rest looked up from reference TRBV29-1 and TRBJ1-1): SAVISQKPSRDICQRGTSLTIQCQVDSQVTMMFWYRQQPGQSLTLIATANQGSEATYESGFVIDKFPISRPNLTFSTLTVSNMSPEDSSIYLCSGQGADAEAFFGQGTRLTVV.

Ten or more counts support this clonotype. V and J are TRBV20-1 and TRBJ2-7; TRBD1 matches at 8 bases. J was trimmed by 2 bases and V by 5 bases; bases with no gene match: 2. CDR3 length equals 12 residues. Germline CDR1 and CDR2: DFQATT and SNEGSKA (reference sequence). The CDR3 DNA reads TGCAGTGCTCAGGACAGGGCCTACGAGCAGTACTTC. Translated: CSAQDRAYEQYF.

The sample holds a few counts of this clonotype. This chain joins TRBV28 and TRBJ2-7; D gene uncertain. V shed 3 bases and J shed 12 bases, with 6 bases lying between them. The CDR3 is 9 amino acids. The germline gives CDR1 MDHEN, CDR2 SYDVKM. As DNA, the CDR3 is TGTGCCAGCAGTTTTAAACGGTACTTC. The encoded protein is CASSFKRYF.

There are a few counts of this clonotype. The gene calls are TRBV7-9 and TRBJ2-1, with D perhaps matching TRBD1 or TRBD2 (5 bases each). The CDR3 is made up of 17 amino acids. V lost 5 bases and J lost 7, with 24 bases in between. The germline CDR1 and CDR2 sequences are SEHNR and FQNEAQ (reference sequence). The DNA of the CDR3 is TGTGCCAGCAGCGCCGATATCGGGACGGTGGACCGTAATGAGCAGTTCTTC. Its protein product is CASSADIGTVDRNEQFF.

The chain uses TRBV18 and TRBJ2-2, with 8 bases lining up with TRBD2. Looked up from germline, CDR1 is KGHSH and CDR2 is LQKENI. With 3 bases clipped from V and 0 bases from J, the junction kept 3 bases outside the gene matches. CDR3 size: 16 residues. The CDR3 here is CASSPLSGANTGELFF. The DNA of the CDR3 is TGTGCCAGCTCACCCCTTAGCGGGGCGAACACCGGGGAGCTGTTTTTT.

This clonotype was counted only a few times. The chain couples TRBV20-1 to TRBJ2-1; D not certain. The CDR3 consists of 11 residues. V lost 5 bases and J 7 bases, leaving 9 bases between the germline ends. Germline CDR1 and CDR2: DFQATT and SNEGSKA (reference sequence). This CDR3 reads CSAHWVNEQFF. The CDR3, as DNA: TGCAGTGCTCACTGGGTAAATGAGCAGTTCTTC.

This clonotype turned up a few times. The chain has TRBV28 and TRBJ1-6, with TRBD1 matching 7 bases. The CDR3 runs 15 residues. The trim removed 5 bases at V and 6 bases at J, leaving 7 bases unmatched. The germline gives CDR1 MDHEN, CDR2 SYDVKM. The CDR3 coding sequence is TGTGCCAGCAGTCCTAGGAGGGGGCTTAATTCACCCCTCCACTTT. It encodes CASSPRRGLNSPLHF.